These 15 T cell receptor beta chains share one sample of origin, sequenced in a study of T-cell reconstitution after alpha-beta-depleted transplantation in children (dated by TCRdb to 2016 to 2017). What this sample's treatment or condition label stands for: allogeneic hematopoietic cell transplantation with graft depleted of TCRalphabeta T cells and CD19 B cells. The library was made by PCR. Sequencer: Illumina HiSeq 2500. To normalize quantification of the TCRbeta repertoire, the TCR libraries were built with molecular barcoding that relied on unique molecular identifiers. TCRdb reanalyzed the raw reads on its own, using fastp at Q25 for trimming and MiXCR for clone calling, and kept in-frame beta chains. Identical CDR3 protein sequences are pooled into one entry, listed with their most common genes and DNA. Across this sample there are a few hundred thousand distinct CDR3 sequences, with approximately 30% seen only once. The top ten hold under 45% of the sample.

The source material was PBMCs, sampled before TCRalphabeta/CD19-depleted stem cell transplant. The receptor set was obtained from a boy less than two years old with Wiskott-Aldrich syndrome, due to receive a stem cell transplant.

This clonotype was picked up a small number of times. The chain recombines TRBV20-1 with TRBJ1-5; D might be TRBD1 (5 bases). The CDR3 runs to 14 residues. Germline CDR1 and CDR2: DFQATT and SNEGSKA (reference sequence). The germline V and J ends were trimmed by 3 bases and 2 bases, with 11 bases remaining between them. This chain's CDR3 is CSASETAGNQPQHF. CDR3 in DNA: TGCAGTGCTAGCGAGACAGCGGGCAATCAGCCCCAGCATTTT.

J is TRBJ2-7 and V is TRBV28, with D perhaps given as TRBD1 or TRBD2 (5 bases each). The CDR3 loop spans 11 amino acids. Germline lookup yields CDR1 MDHEN and CDR2 SYDVKM. Between the trimmed V and J ends, which lost 10 bases and 6 bases, there was a span of 13 bases. The CDR3 is CATGTAGEQYF. Written as DNA, the CDR3 is TGTGCCACAGGGACGGCGGGCGAGCAGTACTTC.

This chain links TRBV5-6 with TRBJ2-7; TRBD2 might be the D (6 bases). The CDR3 contains 15 residues. Germline V gives CDR1 SGHDT, CDR2 YYEEEE. With 6 bases removed from V and 0 bases from J, the gap between germline ends came to 16 bases. The CDR3 DNA reads TGTGCCAGCACCTCGGCCGGGGGAGGCTCCTACGAGCAGTACTTC. Its translation is CASTSAGGGSYEQYF. The variable domain in full, with the rest retrieved from reference TRBV5-6 and TRBJ2-7, is DAGVTQSPTHLIKTRGQQVTLRCSPKSGHDTVSWYQQALGQGPQFIFQYYEEEERQRGNFPDRFSGHQFPNYSSELNVNALLLGDSALYLCASTSAGGGSYEQYFGPGTRLTVT.

This clonotype turned up a few times. The chain links TRBV25-1 to TRBJ2-5, with TRBD2 matching 7 bases. The V and J ends lost 3 bases and 1 base, in that order; junction bases with no gene match: 2. The CDR3 is 14 amino acids. The germline V gene encodes CDR1 MGHDK and CDR2 SYGVNS. CDR3 sequence (DNA): TGTGCCAGCAGTGAGGCGGGGGTCCAAGAGACCCAGTACTTC. It is translated as CASSEAGVQETQYF.

The V gene is TRBV6-5, the J gene TRBJ2-5; D is undetermined. The CDR3 sequence is 12 residues long. Germline loops: CDR1 MNHEY, CDR2 SVGAGI. The V gene lost 7 bases and the J gene lost 5 bases, with 11 bases spanning the gap. The CDR3 sequence: CASKGPGETQYF. In DNA form, the CDR3 reads TGTGCCAGCAAGGGCCCCGGGGAGACCCAGTACTTC.

This clonotype was recorded once. The chain is built from TRBV11-1 and TRBJ2-7; 9 bases align to TRBD2. V was clipped by 5 bases and J by 6 bases; unmatched bases: 5. This CDR3 is built from 13 residues. The V gene's germline CDR1 is SGHAT and CDR2 FQDESV (reference sequence). The CDR3 loop is CASSPGTSIEQYF. The CDR3 coding sequence is TGTGCCAGCAGCCCCGGGACTAGCATCGAGCAGTACTTC.

CDR3 region: CSARAPRGGVNTEAFF. CDR3 DNA sequence: TGCAGTGCTAGAGCCCCGAGGGGGGGGGTGAACACTGAAGCTTTCTTT. This rearrangement joins TRBV20-1 to TRBJ1-1; D perhaps matches TRBD1 (6 bases). Between the trimmed V and J ends, which lost 1 base and 0 bases, there was a span of 15 bases. From germline, CDR1 is DFQATT and CDR2 SNEGSKA (reference sequence). CDR3 length equals 16 residues.

Only one count was recorded for this clonotype. The chain employs TRBV6-1 and TRBJ2-1, with TRBD1 identical over 9 bases. V shed 6 bases, J shed 0 bases, and the junction held 12 bases outside the gene matches. The CDR3 loop spans 18 amino acids. Germline V gene sequence: CDR1 MNHNS, CDR2 SASEGT. The CDR3 sequence: CASSRNTGGVGSYNEQFF. In nucleotides, the CDR3 is TGTGCCAGCAGCCGTAATACAGGGGGCGTCGGCTCCTACAATGAGCAGTTCTTC.

This clonotype was detected a few times. The chain couples TRBV20-1 to TRBJ2-5, with 9 positions matching TRBD2. V was pared by 6 bases and J by 2 bases, with 10 bases of the junction left unmatched. The CDR3 has 15 amino acids. CDR1 is DFQATT and CDR2 is SNEGSKA in the germline V gene (reference sequence). CDR3 amino acids: CSAVTSGRGQETQYF. CDR3 DNA sequence: TGCAGTGCAGTTACTAGCGGGCGGGGACAAGAGACCCAGTACTTC.

The rearrangement joins TRBV30 to TRBJ1-2; no reliable D call. V dropped 5 bases and J dropped 2 bases, with 9 bases sitting between them. Germline V gene sequence: CDR1 GTSNPN, CDR2 SVGIG (reference sequence). CDR3 size: 12 residues. The DNA for the CDR3 is TGTGCCTGGTCGGAGGGCAACTATGGCTACACCTTC. Protein: CAWSEGNYGYTF.

The table lists this clonotype with a few counts. The V call is TRBV2, the J call TRBJ2-2; 7 bases are shared with TRBD1. The CDR3 has 15 residues. The germline CDR1 and CDR2 sequences are SNHLY and FYNNEI. Germline trimming cut 8 bases from V and 1 base from J; bases unmatched to any gene: 7. The CDR3 is CASRRRTGNTGELFF. The CDR3 DNA reads as TGTGCCAGCCGTCGAAGGACAGGGAACACCGGGGAGCTGTTTTTT.

V usage is TRBV29-1 and J usage is TRBJ2-1; 8 bases match TRBD2. This CDR3 is built from 13 residues. Germline CDR1 is SQVTM and CDR2 is ANQGSEA. Trimming took 4 bases from V and 5 from J; bases not matched to a gene: 4. The CDR3 sequence is CSVGGLANNEQFF. In nucleotides, the CDR3 is TGCAGCGTTGGCGGACTAGCCAACAATGAGCAGTTCTTC.

This clonotype has only a few counts. The genes are TRBV6-1 and TRBJ2-3; TRBD2 matches 8 bases. Unmatched junction bases numbered 9, after V lost 7 bases and J lost 3 bases. This CDR3 is built from 15 residues. The V gene's germline CDR1 is MNHNS and CDR2 SASEGT. The CDR3 region is CASTRGLARTDTQYF. The CDR3, as DNA: TGTGCCAGCACCCGCGGACTAGCTCGGACAGATACGCAGTATTTT.

This clonotype was detected a few times. This chain uses TRBV9 with TRBJ2-1; the D is unclear. Germline-derived CDR1 and CDR2 are SGDLS and YYNGEE. V lost 0 bases, J lost 8 bases, and 3 bases lay in between. CDR3 length equals 11 residues. The CDR3 region is CASSVEDEQFF. The CDR3 bases are TGTGCCAGCAGCGTAGAGGATGAGCAGTTCTTC.

In this sample, this clonotype turned up a few times. The chain joins TRBV11-2 to TRBJ1-2, with 12 nucleotides matching TRBD1. This CDR3 has 15 residues. After removal of 0 bases from V and 8 bases from J, the junction contained 4 bases not matched to a gene. CDR1 is SGHAT, CDR2 FQNNGV, per germline. This CDR3 reads CASSLEGTGGEGYTF. The DNA of the CDR3 is TGTGCCAGCAGCTTAGAGGGGACAGGGGGCGAAGGCTACACCTTC.